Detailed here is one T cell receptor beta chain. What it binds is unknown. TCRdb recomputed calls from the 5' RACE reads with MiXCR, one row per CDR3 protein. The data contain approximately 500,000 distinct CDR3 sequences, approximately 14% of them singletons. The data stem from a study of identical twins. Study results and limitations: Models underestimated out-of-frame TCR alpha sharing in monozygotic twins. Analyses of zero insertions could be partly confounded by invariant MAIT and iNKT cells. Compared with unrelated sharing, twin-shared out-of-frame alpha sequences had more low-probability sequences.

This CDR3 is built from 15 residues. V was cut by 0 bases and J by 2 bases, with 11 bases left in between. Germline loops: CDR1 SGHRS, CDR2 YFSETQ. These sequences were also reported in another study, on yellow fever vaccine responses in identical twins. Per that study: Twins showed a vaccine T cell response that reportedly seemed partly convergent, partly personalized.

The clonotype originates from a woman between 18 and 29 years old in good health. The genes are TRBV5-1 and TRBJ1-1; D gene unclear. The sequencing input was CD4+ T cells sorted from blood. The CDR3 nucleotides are TGCGCCAGCAGCTTGGTGGCAGAAGCCAACACTGAAGCTTTCTTT. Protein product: CASSLVAEANTEAFF.